This TCR beta chain emerged from a study of cytomegalovirus exposure and HLA in healthy donors. A remark on this clone: The target antigen is unknown. The junction shows a germline mismatch at one end, possibly a read error.

The germline V gene encodes CDR1 SSHAT and CDR2 FNYEAQ (reference sequence). The CDR3 has 14 residues. The PCR employed 60 Vbeta primers together with 13 Jbeta primers. Profiled with immunoSEQ multiplex PCR; TCRdb holds only in-frame clones, not every one. The data hold about 130,000 clones, with 60% to 75% observed a single time. Study-wide results and limits: A later analysis, which compared TCR beta chains of equal frequency, found the HLA-associated ones more clonally expanded. Across all donors, roughly uniform sequencing depth was an assumption of the presence/absence analyses.

The chain links TRBV7-7 to TRBJ1-3, with TRBD1 matching 8 bases. Input material: PBMCs. The source of this sequence is a human donor in good health. The CDR3 region is CASTGTGGGNTIYF. The CDR3 DNA sequence: TGTGCTAGCACCGGGACAGGAGGAGGAAACACCATATATTTT.